This T cell receptor (beta chain) was sequenced in a study of T cell changes during pregnancy in multiple sclerosis. TCRdb keeps only in-frame clones here, not all; method: immunoSEQ multiplex PCR. This sample yields roughly 110,000 clones, of which under 95% are seen a single time; around 1.6% belongs to the top ten. Between the trimmed V and J ends, which lost 3 bases and 5 bases, there was a span of 13 bases. CDR1 is GTSNPN, CDR2 SVGIG, per germline (reference sequence). The CDR3 length is 13 residues. The specimen comprised peripheral blood, sampled before pregnancy. This chain uses TRBV30 with TRBJ1-2, with D maybe TRBD1 (6 bases). This TCR was sampled from a female donor with multiple sclerosis, enrolled in a pregnancy study. As DNA, the CDR3 is TGTGCCTGGAGCCCGGACAGAACATATGGCTACACCTTC. Protein sequence: CAWSPDRTYGYTF.